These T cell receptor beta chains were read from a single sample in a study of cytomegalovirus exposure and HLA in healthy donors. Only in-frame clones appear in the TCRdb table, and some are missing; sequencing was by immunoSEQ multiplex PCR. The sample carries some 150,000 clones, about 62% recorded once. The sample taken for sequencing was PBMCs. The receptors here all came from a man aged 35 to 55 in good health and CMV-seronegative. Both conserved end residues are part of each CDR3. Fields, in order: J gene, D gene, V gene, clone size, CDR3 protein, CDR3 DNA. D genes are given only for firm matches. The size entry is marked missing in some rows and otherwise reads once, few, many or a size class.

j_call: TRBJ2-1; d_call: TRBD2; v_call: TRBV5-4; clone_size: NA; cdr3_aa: CASSPGLAVYNEQFF; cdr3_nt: TGTGCCAGCAGCCCGGGACTAGCGGTGTACAATGAGCAGTTCTTC
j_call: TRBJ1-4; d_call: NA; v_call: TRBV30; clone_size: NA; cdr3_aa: CAWGTTGTEKLFF; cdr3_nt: TGTGCCTGGGGGACAACGGGAACTGAAAAACTGTTTTTT
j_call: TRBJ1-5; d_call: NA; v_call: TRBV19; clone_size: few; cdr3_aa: CASIGAGNQPQHF; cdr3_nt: TGTGCCAGTATAGGTGCGGGTAATCAGCCCCAGCATTTT
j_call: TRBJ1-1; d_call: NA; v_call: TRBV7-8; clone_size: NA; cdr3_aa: CASSLAQGHNTEAFF; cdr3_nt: TGTGCCAGCAGCTTAGCCCAGGGGCATAACACTGAAGCTTTCTTT
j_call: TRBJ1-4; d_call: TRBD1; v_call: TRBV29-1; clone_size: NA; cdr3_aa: CSVDATGTNEKLFF; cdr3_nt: TGCAGCGTAGATGCGACAGGGACTAATGAAAAACTGTTTTTT
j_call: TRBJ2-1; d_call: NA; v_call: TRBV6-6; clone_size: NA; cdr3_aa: CASKVGSYNEQFF; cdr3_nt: TGTGCCAGCAAGGTCGGGAGTTACAATGAGCAGTTCTTC
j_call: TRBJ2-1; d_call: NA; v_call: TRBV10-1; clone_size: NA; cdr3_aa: CATIITQGGIGKYNEQFF; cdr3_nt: TGCGCCACCATTATTACGCAAGGGGGAATCGGCAAGTACAATGAGCAGTTCTTC
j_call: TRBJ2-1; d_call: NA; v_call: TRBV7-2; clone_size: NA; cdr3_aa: CASSLAGSYNEQFF; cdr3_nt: TGTGCCAGCAGCTTAGCCGGCTCCTACAATGAGCAGTTCTTC
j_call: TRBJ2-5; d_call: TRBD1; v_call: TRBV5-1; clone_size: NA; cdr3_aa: CASSFEGQGKQETQYF; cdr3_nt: TGCGCCAGCAGCTTTGAGGGACAGGGAAAACAAGAGACCCAGTACTTC
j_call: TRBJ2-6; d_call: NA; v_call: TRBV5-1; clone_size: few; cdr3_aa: CASSSGPSGANVLTF; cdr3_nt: TGCGCCAGCAGCTCTGGCCCCTCTGGGGCCAACGTCCTGACTTTC
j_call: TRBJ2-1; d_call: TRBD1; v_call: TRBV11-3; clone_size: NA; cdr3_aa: CASSSGQGAGNEQFF; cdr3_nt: TGTGCCAGCAGCTCGGGGCAGGGGGCAGGGAATGAGCAGTTCTTC
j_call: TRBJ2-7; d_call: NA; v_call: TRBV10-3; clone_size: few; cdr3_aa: CAIMGGATTYEQYF; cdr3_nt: TGTGCCATCATGGGAGGAGCGACTACCTACGAGCAGTACTTC
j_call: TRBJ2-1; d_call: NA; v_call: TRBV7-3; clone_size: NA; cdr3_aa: CASSLSSAVVPLSEGYNEQFF; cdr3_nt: TGTGCCAGCAGCTTATCTAGCGCGGTGGTTCCCCTCAGTGAAGGGTACAATGAGCAGTTCTTC
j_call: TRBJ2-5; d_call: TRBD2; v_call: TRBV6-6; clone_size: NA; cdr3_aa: CASSYPGLAGQETQYF; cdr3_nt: TGTGCCAGCAGTTATCCCGGACTAGCGGGGCAAGAGACCCAGTACTTC
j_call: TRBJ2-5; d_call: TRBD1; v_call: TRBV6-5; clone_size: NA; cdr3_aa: CASSYTGTEQETQYF; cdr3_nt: TGTGCCAGCAGTTATACGGGGACAGAACAAGAGACCCAGTACTTC
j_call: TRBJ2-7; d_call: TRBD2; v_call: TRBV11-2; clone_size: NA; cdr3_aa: CASSPGHPGGEQYF; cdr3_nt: TGTGCCAGCAGTCCAGGCCACCCGGGGGGCGAGCAGTACTTC
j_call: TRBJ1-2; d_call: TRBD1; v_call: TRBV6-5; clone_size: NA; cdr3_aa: CASTSSGGPLYGYTF; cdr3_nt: TGTGCCAGCACATCCTCAGGGGGCCCCCTCTATGGCTACACCTTC
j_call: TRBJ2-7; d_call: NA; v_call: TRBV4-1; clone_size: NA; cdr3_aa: CASSDYSEQYF; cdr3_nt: TGCGCCAGCAGTGACTATTCCGAGCAGTACTTC
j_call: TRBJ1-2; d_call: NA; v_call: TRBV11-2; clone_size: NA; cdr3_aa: CASSLDKNYGYTF; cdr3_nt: TGTGCCAGCAGCTTAGACAAAAACTATGGCTACACCTTC
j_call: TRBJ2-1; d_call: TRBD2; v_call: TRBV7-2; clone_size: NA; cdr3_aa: CASSGLAGNEQFF; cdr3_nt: TGTGCCAGCAGCGGACTAGCGGGGAATGAGCAGTTCTTC
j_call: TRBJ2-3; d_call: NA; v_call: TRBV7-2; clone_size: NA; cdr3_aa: CASSLGYKNTDTQYF; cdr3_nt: TGTGCCAGCAGCTTAGGATACAAGAACACAGATACGCAGTATTTT
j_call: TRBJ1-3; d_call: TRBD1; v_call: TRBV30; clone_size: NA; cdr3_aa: CAWRKQDRGFAGNTIYF; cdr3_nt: TGTGCCTGGAGAAAACAGGACAGGGGATTTGCTGGAAACACCATATATTTT
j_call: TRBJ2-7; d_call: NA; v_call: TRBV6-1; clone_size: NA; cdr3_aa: CASKLRESSYEQYF; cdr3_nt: TGTGCCAGCAAGCTCAGGGAAAGCTCCTACGAGCAGTACTTC
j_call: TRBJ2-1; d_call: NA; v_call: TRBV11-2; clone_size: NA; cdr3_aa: CASSLYGRDIEEQFF; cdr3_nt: TGTGCCAGCAGCTTGTATGGAAGAGACATTGAAGAGCAGTTCTTC
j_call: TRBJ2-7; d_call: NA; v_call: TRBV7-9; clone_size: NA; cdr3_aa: CASSHLDRNYEQYF; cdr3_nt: TGTGCCAGCAGCCACCTAGACAGGAACTACGAGCAGTACTTC
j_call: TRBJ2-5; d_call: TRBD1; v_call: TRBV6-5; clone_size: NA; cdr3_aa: CASRLGTGDWETQYF; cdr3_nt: TGTGCCAGCAGGCTAGGGACAGGGGATTGGGAGACCCAGTACTTC
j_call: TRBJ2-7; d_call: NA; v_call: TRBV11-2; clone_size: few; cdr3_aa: CASSLLTASYEQYF; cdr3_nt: TGTGCCAGCAGCTTATTAACAGCCTCCTACGAGCAGTACTTC
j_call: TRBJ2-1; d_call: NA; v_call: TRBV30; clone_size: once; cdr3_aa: CAWRGGAYNEQFF; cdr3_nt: TGTGCCTGGAGGGGGGGTGCCTACAATGAGCAGTTCTTC
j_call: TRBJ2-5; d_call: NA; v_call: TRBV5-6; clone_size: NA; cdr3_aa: CASSSVNGETQYF; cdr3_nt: TGTGCCAGCAGCTCCGTAAACGGGGAGACCCAGTACTTC
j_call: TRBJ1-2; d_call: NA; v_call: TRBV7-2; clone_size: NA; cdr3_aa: CASSLEGLGYGYTF; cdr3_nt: TGTGCCAGCAGCTTAGAGGGGCTCGGCTATGGCTACACCTTC
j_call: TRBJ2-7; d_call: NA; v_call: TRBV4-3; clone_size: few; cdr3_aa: CASSQDFPDSYEQYF; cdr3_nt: TGCGCCAGCAGCCAAGACTTTCCAGACTCCTACGAGCAGTACTTC
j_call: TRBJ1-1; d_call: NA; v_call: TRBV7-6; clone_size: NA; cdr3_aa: CASSPELMLLGVAEAFF; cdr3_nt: TGTGCCAGCAGCCCAGAGCTGATGCTACTAGGTGTCGCTGAAGCTTTCTTT
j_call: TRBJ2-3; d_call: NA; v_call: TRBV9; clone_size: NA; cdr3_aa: CASSVDGGRSDTQYF; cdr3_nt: TGTGCCAGCAGCGTAGACGGCGGGCGGTCCGATACGCAGTATTTT